A single sample is the source of the 8 T cell receptor beta chains below, sequenced in a study of response to subunit inactivated influenza vaccine (dated by TCRdb to the late 2010s). The library was made by RT-PCR. Sequenced using an Illumina HiSeq 2500. TCRdb trimmed public reads at Q25 via fastp, called clones via MiXCR and kept in-frame beta chains. Duplicate CDR3 protein sequences are folded into a single record with the most common DNA and genes. This sample is represented by around 540,000 distinct CDR3 sequences; roughly 12% of them were singletons. The top ten hold 9.5% to 13% of the sample. Source: PBMCs from blood, taken on the day of vaccination. The receptors come from a middle-aged man who received an inactivated influenza vaccine. Donor details come from another sample of the same person, matched by shared clones.

This chain uses TRBV4-3 with TRBJ2-5; D unclear. Looked up from germline, CDR1 is LGHNA and CDR2 is YSLEER. This CDR3 contains 16 residues. Trimming removed 1 base from V and 4 bases from J, with 16 bases in between. The CDR3 bases are TGCGCCAGCAGCCAAGGTACCCCGCTTGGTGGAGAGACCCAGTACTTC. Amino acid sequence: CASSQGTPLGGETQYF.

This clonotype has only a few counts. This chain joins TRBV6-2 or TRBV6-3 and TRBJ2-4, with 7 bases that match TRBD1. The CDR3 has 15 amino acids. From germline, CDR1 is MNHEY and CDR2 SVGEGT. Trimming cost V 4 bases and J 2 bases; bases outside gene matches: 5. The chain's CDR3 is CASSFYRGPKNIQYF. DNA for the CDR3: TGTGCCAGCAGTTTCTACAGGGGACCCAAAAACATTCAGTACTTC.

This clonotype was found a few times. The V call is TRBV7-6, the J call TRBJ2-5, with 13 positions matching TRBD2. The germline V gene has CDR1 SGHVS and CDR2 FNYEAQ. V shed 5 bases, J shed 5 bases, and the junction held 14 bases outside the gene matches. CDR3 size: 18 residues. CDR3 DNA: TGTGCCAGCAGCCCGAGGACTAGCGGGAGTTTAGTTCGGGAGACCCAGTACTTC. It translates to CASSPRTSGSLVRETQYF.

The V call is TRBV20-1, the J call TRBJ2-7, with a tentative D call TRBD1 (6 bases). V was cut by 6 bases and J by 6 bases, with 21 bases left in between. CDR3 length equals 14 residues. From germline, CDR1 is DFQATT and CDR2 SNEGSKA (reference sequence). The CDR3, as DNA: TGCAGTGCAAACCGCCGGGACACTTGGGGCGAGCAGTACTTC. This gives the protein CSANRRDTWGEQYF.

The gene calls are TRBV10-3 and TRBJ2-5; no reliable D call. V was trimmed by 7 bases and J by 2 bases, leaving 11 bases between them. Germline CDR1 and CDR2: ENHRY and SYGVKD. The CDR3 is 13 amino acids. CDR3 protein: CAIKGTDQETQYF. The CDR3 bases are TGTGCCATCAAGGGAACGGATCAAGAGACCCAGTACTTC.

In its sample, this clonotype was seen many times. The J gene is TRBJ2-7, the V gene TRBV3-1; the D gene is possibly TRBD1 (6 bases). The V end was cut by 3 bases, the J end by 5 bases, with 17 bases between. The CDR3 consists of 15 residues. Germline V gene data show CDR1 as LGHDT and CDR2 as YNNKEL (reference sequence). CDR3 in amino acids: CASSQARGSSHEQYF. In DNA, the CDR3 is TGTGCCAGCAGCCAGGCAAGGGGGTCTTCCCACGAGCAGTACTTC.

The V call is TRBV28, the J call TRBJ2-7, with unresolved D. Trimming removed 5 bases from V and 6 bases from J, with 11 bases in between. The germline gives CDR1 MDHEN, CDR2 SYDVKM. The CDR3 spans 12 residues. The CDR3 sequence: CASSPLHSEQYF. As DNA, the CDR3 is TGTGCCAGCAGTCCCCTACACAGCGAGCAGTACTTC.

The chain joins TRBV29-1 to TRBJ2-2; tentative D call: TRBD1 (5 bases). In germline, CDR1 is SQVTM, CDR2 ANQGSEA. The CDR3 totals 12 residues. Trimming stripped 4 bases from V and 7 bases from J, with 10 bases between. The CDR3 reads CSVVKGIGELFF. Here the CDR3 DNA reads TGCAGCGTTGTAAAGGGGATCGGGGAGCTGTTTTTT.